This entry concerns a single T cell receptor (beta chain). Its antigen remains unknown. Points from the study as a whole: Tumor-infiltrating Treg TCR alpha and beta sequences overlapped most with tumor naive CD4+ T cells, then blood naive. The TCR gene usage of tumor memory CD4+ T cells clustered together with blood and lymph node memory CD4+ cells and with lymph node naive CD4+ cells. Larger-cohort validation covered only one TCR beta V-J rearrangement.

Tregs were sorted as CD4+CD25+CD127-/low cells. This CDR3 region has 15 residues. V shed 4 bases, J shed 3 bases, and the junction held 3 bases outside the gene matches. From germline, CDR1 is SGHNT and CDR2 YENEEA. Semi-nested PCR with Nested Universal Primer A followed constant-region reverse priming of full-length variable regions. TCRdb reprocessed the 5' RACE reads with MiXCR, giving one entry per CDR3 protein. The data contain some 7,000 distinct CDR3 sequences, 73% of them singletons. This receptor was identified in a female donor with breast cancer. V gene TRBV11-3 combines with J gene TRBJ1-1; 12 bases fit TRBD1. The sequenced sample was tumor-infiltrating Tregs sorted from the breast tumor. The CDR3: CASSSGQGADTEAFF. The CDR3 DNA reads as TGTGCCAGCAGCTCGGGACAGGGGGCGGACACTGAAGCTTTCTTT.